Listed here are 10 T cell receptor beta chains from one sample, sequenced in a study of cytomegalovirus exposure and HLA in healthy donors. PCR used 60 Vbeta primers and 13 Jbeta primers. Produced via immunoSEQ multiplex PCR; TCRdb's table is partial and in-frame only. Among 95,000 to 110,000 clones, less than 85% were seen once, and the ten largest hold about 2.5%. Material: PBMCs. The receptors here all came from a man between 18 and 35 years old in good health and CMV-seronegative.

The V and J genes are TRBV10-3 and TRBJ2-2; weak D call: TRBD1 (5 bases). From germline, CDR1 is ENHRY and CDR2 SYGVKD. This CDR3 contains 14 residues. With 10 bases removed from V and 0 bases from J, the gap between germline ends came to 12 bases. CDR3 sequence (DNA): TGTGCCACCAAAGCGACAGCGAACACCGGGGAGCTGTTTTTT. Amino acids: CATKATANTGELFF.

The gene calls are TRBV13 and TRBJ2-5; the D is unclear. Gene TRBJ2-7 matches the end of the DNA better, so the J call may be wrong. Per the germline V gene, CDR1 is PRHDT and CDR2 is FYEKMQ (reference sequence). The CDR3 is 13 residues long. The CDR3 is CASSPRAVGEQYF. DNA of the CDR3: TGTGCCAGCAGCCCGAGAGCTGTGGGCGAGCAGTACTTC.

Comments on this clone: At one of its ends the junction is not consistent with the germline gene, which may arise from a read error. The rearrangement uses TRBV7-9 and TRBJ1-2; D is perhaps TRBD1 (6 bases). CDR1 is SEHNR, CDR2 FQNEAQ, per germline (reference sequence). CDR3 length: 16 residues. CDR3 nucleotides: TGTGCCAGCAGCCCTCAAGAGGGGGAAGGGGACTATGGCTACCCCTTC. Encoded protein: CASSPQEGEGDYGYPF.

V and J are TRBV10-3 and TRBJ2-1; no reliable D call. The germline V gene encodes CDR1 ENHRY and CDR2 SYGVKD. The CDR3 contains 15 residues. Deletions cut 2 bases from V and 0 bases from J, with 8 bases between. The CDR3 reads CAISEGASSYNEQFF. For the CDR3, the DNA is TGTGCCATCAGTGAGGGAGCAAGCTCCTACAATGAGCAGTTCTTC.

With regard to this clone: In the same sample, other DNA sequences code for this CDR3. This sequence joins TRBV5-1 and TRBJ2-3; TRBD1 agrees at 9 bases. The V and J ends lost 5 bases and 3 bases, in that order; junction bases with no gene match: 10. CDR1 is SGHRS and CDR2 is YFSETQ in the germline V gene. This CDR3 comprises 16 residues. DNA for the CDR3: TGCGCCAGCAGTTCCCTTCCACAGGGGGCGACAGATACGCAGTATTTT. This sequence encodes CASSSLPQGATDTQYF.

V and J are TRBV11-1 and TRBJ2-1; 7 nucleotides match TRBD2. The CDR3 has 15 residues. The junction had 7 bases not matched to a gene; V was cut back by 5 bases and J by 3 bases. The germline V gene has CDR1 SGHAT and CDR2 FQDESV (reference sequence). The CDR3 nucleotides read TGTGCCAGCAGCCAGACTAGCTTCAACTACAATGAGCAGTTCTTC. It specifies CASSQTSFNYNEQFF.

This clone has a single count. The chain links TRBV6-1 to TRBJ1-5, with 7 positions matching TRBD1. V gave up 6 bases and J gave up 5 bases; unmatched junction bases: 4. The CDR3 loop spans 13 amino acids. In germline, CDR1 is MNHNS, CDR2 SASEGT. The CDR3 sequence: CASRGTADQPQHF. The CDR3 nucleotides are TGTGCCAGCAGAGGGACAGCGGATCAGCCCCAGCATTTT.

V and J are TRBV10-3 and TRBJ2-1; weak D call: TRBD1 (5 bases). The germline V gene has CDR1 ENHRY and CDR2 SYGVKD. Trimming shortened V by 6 bases and J by 0 bases, and 9 bases separated the two germline ends. The CDR3 totals 14 residues. The chain's CDR3 is CAISPGNSYNEQFF. The CDR3 bases are TGTGCCATCAGCCCAGGGAACTCCTACAATGAGCAGTTCTTC.

The chain carries TRBV14 and TRBJ1-2; the match to TRBD1 covers 8 bases. CDR3 length equals 16 residues. Unmatched junction bases numbered 9, after V lost 1 base and J lost 5 bases. In germline, CDR1 is SGHDN, CDR2 FVKESK. In DNA, the CDR3 is TGTGCCAGCAGCCAAGGCGCTTGGACAGGGAGATATGGCTACACCTTC. Its translation: CASSQGAWTGRYGYTF.

This chain links TRBV4-3 with TRBJ2-1; 8 positions agree with TRBD2. Germline V lookup: CDR1 LGHNA, CDR2 YSLEER. The length of the CDR3 is 16 residues. V lost 0 bases and J lost 6; bases outside the gene matches: 7. The CDR3 nucleotides are TGCGCCAGCAGCCAAGATAAGAGCGGGGGCCTCAATGAGCAGTTCTTC. Amino acid sequence: CASSQDKSGGLNEQFF.